This T cell receptor (beta chain) was captured in a study of blood T cell repertoires in COVID-19. The overall study: In each case, the material was cDNA or gDNA derived from T cells, B-cell-depleted T cells, or PBMCs.

Data came from immunoSEQ multiplex PCR; TCRdb stores just in-frame clones and leaves some out. The sample includes 400,000 to 500,000 clones, roughly 84% of them seen just once. Concerning this clone: This may be a read error: a much more frequent sequence differs by one nucleotide.

Trimming removed 10 bases from V and 1 base from J, with 7 bases in between. CDR3 length equals 12 residues. The source material was PBMCs or T cells enriched from blood (not recorded which). This chain links TRBV12-3 or TRBV12-4 with TRBJ2-2; D is unclear. This TCR derives from a young woman who had been exposed to COVID-19. The DNA for the CDR3 is TGTGCCAACAGACAGAACACCGGGGAGCTGTTTTTT. This sequence encodes CANRQNTGELFF.